This note documents a single T cell receptor beta chain sequence. This clone appeared once. Which antigen it targets is not known. Base qualities are not provided; no much larger clone lies one nucleotide away. In the paper's terms, the treatment or condition label means: 15 to 20 received Ad26.COV2.S at low or high dose, single or two shots; about 5 received placebo; per-sample allocation not given. Repertoires of vaccine and placebo recipients were sequenced from samples taken on day 63 after the first injection. Between 29 July and 7 August 2020, Cohort 1b enrolled 25 adults aged 18-55 years at one site in Boston, USA. As a vaccine, Ad26.COV2.S was a replication-incompetent adenovirus type 26 vector that expressed a prefusion-stabilized SARS-CoV-2 spike protein derived from the original Wuhan strain. This entry comes from a study of Ad26.COV2.S vaccination and SARS-CoV-2 variants (dated by TCRdb to the early 2020s). In terms of the full investigation: Vaccine-arm donors were drawn from COV1001, a multicentre, randomized, double-blind, placebo-controlled phase I-IIa trial of Ad26.COV2.S in healthy adults. Ad26.COV2.S was given intramuscularly at 5x10^10 or 1x10^11 viral particles, as a single shot or as two shots 56 days apart. The specificity and breadth of SARS-CoV-2-reactive T cell receptors after Ad26.COV2.S vaccination were assessed by TCRbeta repertoire sequencing. The TCR-sequenced set comprised approximately 32 samples: some 20 Ad26.COV2.S vaccine recipients, 5 placebo recipients and 8 SARS-CoV-2 convalescent individuals. Trial participants were randomized into five groups of five: low-dose or high-dose Ad26.COV2.S given once or twice, or placebo on both occasions. Blinding of investigators to trial group allocation was maintained during experiments and outcome assessment. The full study reports these points: Comparable non-spike TCR breadth was observed between vaccine and placebo recipients, consistent with only spike being contained in the vaccine. Substantial breadth of spike-specific CD8+ and CD4+ T cell responses was reported after vaccination. The study lacked the statistical power to compare responses across vaccine doses or regimens. Higher spike-specific TCR breadth was observed in Ad26.COV2.S recipients than in placebo recipients (P = 0.0014). According to the authors, total T cell responses may have been underestimated by the TCR breadth and depth analyses.

Spanning cysteine to phenylalanine, the CDR3 consists of 12 amino acids. CDR3 DNA is the only sequence kept; it has 36 bases, read in frame from the first base. CDR1 and CDR2 (SGHRS, YFSETQ) derive from the germline V gene. Trimming takes 3 bases from V and 0 bases from J, and the germline ends sit 4 bases apart. TCRbeta CDR3 regions were sequenced with the immunoSEQ Assay. After extraction, genomic DNA underwent amplification by bias-controlled multiplex PCR, followed by high-throughput sequencing. The published analysis was carried out like this. To quantify the absolute abundance of each unique TCRbeta CDR3 region, sequences were collapsed and filtered. T cell fraction was estimated by normalizing TCRbeta template counts to usable DNA, which was measured by amplifying reference genes present in all nucleated cells. Repertoire TCRs were annotated as SARS-CoV-2-specific by exact matching of V gene, CDR3 amino acid sequence and J gene to a known reactive TCR set. The reference SARS-CoV-2 TCR set came from MIRA and was filtered for enrichment in COVID-19-positive ImmuneCODE repertoires, removing public or cross-reactive TCRs. Based on the MIRA antigens, annotated TCRs were further analysed at the level of specific ORF or position within ORF. Breadth was defined as the number of annotated unique rearrangements divided by the total number of unique productive rearrangements, and depth was defined as the summed frequency of the annotated unique rearrangements. TCR breadth was compared between groups using two-sided Wilcoxon rank-sum tests. TCRdb took over this immuneACCESS table, retaining in-frame rearrangements with V and J assigned. Such tables are incomplete; in checked studies, under half of the missing clones stem from an unresolved V gene, and the remainder is unexplained. For V, J and clone size, that table is used; D and trimming come from the DNA. The sample table shows under 250,000 clones, and around 90% are seen once. Under 3% of the sample is taken by the ten largest.

The chain links TRBV5-1 with TRBJ2-7, with the D gene uncertain. The specimen comprised peripheral blood, sampled in a trial of Ad26.COV2.S vaccine versus placebo. The TCR sequence derives from a person between 18 and 65 years old who received the Ad26.COV2.S COVID-19 vaccine or a placebo. The sequenced DNA: TGCGCCAGCAGCTGGGGCTCCTACGAGCAGTACTTC. The translation is CASSWGSYEQYF. Beyond the CDR3, the reference TRBV5-1 and TRBJ2-7 genes provide the residues; the full variable domain reads: KAGVTQTPRYLIKTRGQQVTLSCSPISGHRSVSWYQQTPGQGLQFLFEYFSETQRNKGNFPGRFSGRQFSNSRSEMNVSTLELGDSALYLCASSWGSYEQYFGPGTRLTVT.